This is a list of T cell receptor beta chains from one sample in a study of cytomegalovirus exposure and HLA in healthy donors. Some clones are missing from TCRdb's copy, which holds only in-frame ones; the method was immunoSEQ multiplex PCR. The sample has 120,000 or so clones, roughly 80% seen once. The sequenced sample consisted of PBMCs. These receptor sequences come from a man younger than 30 in good health and CMV-seropositive. The CDR3 runs from the conserved cysteine through the conserved F or W. The order of the fields is J gene, D gene, V gene, clone size, CDR3 DNA, CDR3 protein. A D gene is named only where the DNA matches it firmly. Clone size is shown for a subset of rows, as once, few, many or a class of expanded clone.

J: TRBJ1-4
D: TRBD1
V: TRBV5-4
size: few
DNA: TGTGCCAGCAGCCGGGGACAGAGCGGGGGTGAACTGTTTTTT
CDR3: CASSRGQSGGELFF

J: TRBJ2-2
D: .
V: TRBV9
size: .
DNA: TGTGCCAGCAGCGCCCCCCGAGGCACCGGGGAGCTGTTTTTT
CDR3: CASSAPRGTGELFF

J: TRBJ2-1
D: TRBD2
V: TRBV5-4
size: .
DNA: TGTGCCAGCAGCTTGGGACTAGCCAATGAGCAGTTCTTC
CDR3: CASSLGLANEQFF

J: TRBJ2-6
D: TRBD1
V: TRBV18
size: .
DNA: TGTGCCAGCTCACAAGGACAGGCTGGGGCCAACGTCCTGACTTTC
CDR3: CASSQGQAGANVLTF

J: TRBJ2-7
D: .
V: TRBV7-9
size: once
DNA: TGTGCCAGCAGCTTTAGTTTGCGAGAATGGGAGCAGTACTTC
CDR3: CASSFSLREWEQYF

J: TRBJ2-7
D: TRBD2
V: TRBV10-3
size: once
DNA: TGTGCCATCAGCGAAGGACTAGCTAGCTCCTACGAGCAGTACTTC
CDR3: CAISEGLASSYEQYF

J: TRBJ2-7
D: .
V: TRBV6-1
size: few
DNA: TGTGCCAGCAGTGAAATAGGAATTGGGGTGGGGACATGGCAGTACTTC
CDR3: CASSEIGIGVGTWQYF

J: TRBJ2-2
D: TRBD2
V: TRBV6-5
size: few
DNA: TGTGCCAGCAGTTACTTCAGCGGGGGGGCCGGGGAGCTGTTTTTT
CDR3: CASSYFSGGAGELFF

J: TRBJ2-7
D: .
V: TRBV6-6
size: .
DNA: TGTGCCACCTCGACAGGTACCTACGAGCAGTACTTC
CDR3: CATSTGTYEQYF

J: TRBJ1-3
D: .
V: TRBV30
size: .
DNA: TGTGCCTGGAGTGGTTTGAGCGGGAACACCATATATTTT
CDR3: CAWSGLSGNTIYF

J: TRBJ1-1
D: .
V: TRBV6-5
size: .
DNA: TGTGCCAGCAGTATCAGGGTGAACACTGAAGCTTTCTTT
CDR3: CASSIRVNTEAFF

J: TRBJ2-7
D: TRBD2
V: TRBV28
size: .
DNA: TGTGCCAGCAGTTTACGGGGGGGGAATTACGAGCAGTACTTC
CDR3: CASSLRGGNYEQYF

J: TRBJ2-4
D: TRBD1
V: TRBV5-1
size: .
DNA: TGCGCCAGCAGCTTGAGGCAGGGGGCGCTTGACATTCAGTACTTC
CDR3: CASSLRQGALDIQYF

J: TRBJ1-3
D: .
V: TRBV30
size: .
DNA: TGTGCCTGGAGTGTAGGAGGGAACACCATATATTTT
CDR3: CAWSVGGNTIYF

J: TRBJ2-7
D: TRBD1
V: TRBV5-1
size: .
DNA: TGCGCCAGCAGCCCCTGGACAGGGGATAACTCCGAGCAGTACTTC
CDR3: CASSPWTGDNSEQYF

J: TRBJ1-1
D: .
V: TRBV19
size: .
DNA: TGTGCCAGTAGTAAACGGAGCGACAGTACCACTGAAGCTTTCTTT
CDR3: CASSKRSDSTTEAFF

J: TRBJ1-1
D: TRBD1
V: TRBV19
size: .
DNA: TGTGCCAGTAAAAACAGGGGCGCGGGGAACACTGAAGCTTTCTTT
CDR3: CASKNRGAGNTEAFF

J: TRBJ2-1
D: TRBD1
V: TRBV6-6
size: .
DNA: TGTGCCAGCAGTTACGGGACAGGGACGGGTGAGCAGTTCTTC
CDR3: CASSYGTGTGEQFF

J: TRBJ1-2
D: .
V: TRBV9
size: .
DNA: TGTGCCAGCAGCCTACAGGGTAACTATGGCTACACCTTC
CDR3: CASSLQGNYGYTF

J: TRBJ1-1
D: TRBD1
V: TRBV28
size: .
DNA: TGTGCCAGCAGTTCCATTGGACAGGGGGCTATAACTGAAGCTTTCTTT
CDR3: CASSSIGQGAITEAFF

J: TRBJ2-7
D: TRBD2
V: TRBV29-1
size: .
DNA: TGCAGCGTTGGTGGGGGGGGTTACGAGCAGTACTTC
CDR3: CSVGGGGYEQYF

J: TRBJ2-7
D: TRBD1
V: TRBV5-1
size: .
DNA: TGCGCCAGCAGCTTGGGGCAGGGGGCCCCCACCTACGAGCAGTACTTC
CDR3: CASSLGQGAPTYEQYF